What follows is one TCR beta chain and its context. What it binds is not known. The data originate from a study of cytomegalovirus exposure and HLA in healthy donors. Overall study results and limits: Published work reported that the classifier diagnosed cytomegalovirus status with high specificity and sensitivity. According to a subsequent analysis, TCR clusters from the first cohort were inclined to appear together in the roughly 120 validation repertoires.

The junction had 4 bases not matched to a gene; V was cut back by 3 bases and J by 5 bases. CDR3 length: 13 amino acids. The germline gives CDR1 SGDLS, CDR2 YYNGEE. Generated by immunoSEQ multiplex PCR, the TCRdb table keeps only in-frame clones and is missing some. The sample has about 200,000 clones; around 80% are singletons. Sequenced input: PBMCs. The clonotype was recovered from a woman in her 30s in good health and CMV-seropositive. The J gene is TRBJ1-1, the V gene TRBV9; the match to TRBD1 covers 7 bases. The CDR3 spells CASSASTGTEAFF. The DNA of the CDR3 is TGTGCCAGCAGCGCCTCGACAGGGACTGAAGCTTTCTTT.